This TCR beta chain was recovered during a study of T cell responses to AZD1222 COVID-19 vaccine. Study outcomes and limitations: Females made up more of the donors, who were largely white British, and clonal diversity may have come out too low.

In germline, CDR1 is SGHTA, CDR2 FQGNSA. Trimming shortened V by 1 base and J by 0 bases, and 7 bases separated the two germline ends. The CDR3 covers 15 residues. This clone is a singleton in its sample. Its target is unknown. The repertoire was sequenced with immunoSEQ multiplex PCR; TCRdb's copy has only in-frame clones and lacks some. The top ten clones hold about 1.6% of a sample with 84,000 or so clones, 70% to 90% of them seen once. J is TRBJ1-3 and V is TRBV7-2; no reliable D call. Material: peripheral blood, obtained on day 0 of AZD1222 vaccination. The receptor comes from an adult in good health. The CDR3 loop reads CASSLVSSSGNTIYF. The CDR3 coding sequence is TGTGCCAGCAGCTTAGTGAGTAGCTCTGGAAACACCATATATTTT.